Reported below is one TCR beta chain. These data originate in a study of control samples from healthy donors and cancer patients. The table came from immunoSEQ multiplex PCR; TCRdb's copy has only in-frame clones and leaves some out. The sample has roughly 70,000 clones, about 87% seen once. CDR3 length: 14 residues. Trimming took off 4 bases at V and 6 bases at J, with 15 bases between the two ends. Germline V gene data show CDR1 as SNHLY and CDR2 as FYNNEI. The chain couples TRBV2 to TRBJ1-1, with a possible D match to TRBD1 (5 bases). The TCR comes from a man aged 45-65 years in good health. Sequencing input: blood. CDR3 amino acids: CASSGEPGNPEAFF. The CDR3 DNA reads as TGTGCCAGCAGTGGGGAGCCAGGGAATCCTGAAGCTTTCTTT. The full variable domain, rest sourced from reference TRBV2 and TRBJ1-1, is EPEVTQTPSHQVTQMGQEVILRCVPISNHLYFYWYRQILGQKVEFLVSFYNNEISEKSEIFDDQFSVERPDGSNFTLKIRSTKLEDSAMYFCASSGEPGNPEAFFGQGTRLTVV.